What follows are 8 T cell receptor beta chains derived from one specimen sequenced in a study of blood T cell repertoires in COVID-19 (dated by TCRdb to the early 2020s). Libraries came from the immunoSEQ multiplex PCR assay. TCRdb holds this immuneACCESS table with in-frame rearrangements only. Some clones are missing; in checked studies, unresolved V genes explain under half, and the rest has no known cause. A total of 300,000 to 350,000 clones appear in this sample, 90% of them only once. In total, the top ten clones hold roughly 7% of the sample. Source material: peripheral blood. These receptors all stem from a woman between 25 and 40 years old with COVID-19, enrolled during active disease.

This chain joins TRBV5-1 and TRBJ2-3; 9 nucleotides match TRBD2. CDR1 and CDR2 from the germline V gene are SGHRS and YFSETQ. V trimming: 0 bases; J trimming: 4 bases; junction bases outside the gene matches: 3. This CDR3 contains 15 residues. In nucleotides, the CDR3 is TGCGCCAGCAGCTTGGGCGGGAGGGCCTCAGATACGCAGTATTTT. Protein product: CASSLGGRASDTQYF.

This chain joins TRBV3-1 (or the pseudogene TRBV3-2) and TRBJ1-6; 7 positions agree with TRBD1. The V gene end was trimmed by 4 bases and the J gene end by 8 bases; junction bases not matched to a gene: 5. Germline loops: CDR1 LGHDT, CDR2 YNNKEL (reference sequence). The CDR3 runs to 14 residues. The CDR3, as DNA: TGTGCCAGCAGCCGGGGGCAGGGGGATTCACCCCTCCACTTT. This encodes CASSRGQGDSPLHF.

The sample holds a few counts of this clone. V usage is TRBV15 and J usage is TRBJ2-7; weak D call: TRBD2 (5 bases). The CDR3 runs 18 residues. Germline V gene lookup returns CDR1 LNHNV and CDR2 YYDKDF (reference sequence). Trimming stripped 1 base from V and 2 bases from J, with 21 bases between. The CDR3 DNA reads TGTGCCACCAGCAGAGGATCGAGCGGTTGGACTGGGGCCTACGAGCAGTACTTC. This sequence encodes CATSRGSSGWTGAYEQYF.

This chain connects TRBV2 to TRBJ2-7, with D perhaps matching TRBD1 (5 bases). The germline V and J ends were trimmed by 1 base and 0 bases, with 10 bases remaining between them. In germline, CDR1 is SNHLY, CDR2 FYNNEI. This CDR3 spans 15 amino acids. The CDR3 DNA reads TGTGCCAGCAGTGAAGTTAGGGGCTTCTCCTACGAGCAGTACTTC. This sequence encodes CASSEVRGFSYEQYF.

V usage is TRBV12-3 or TRBV12-4 and J usage is TRBJ2-3, with D unresolved. V lost 7 bases and J lost 8, with 10 bases in between. The CDR3 has 11 amino acids. CDR3 region: CASNVRGTQYF. The CDR3 DNA is TGTGCCAGCAACGTCCGAGGTACGCAGTATTTT.

The V and J genes are TRBV28 and TRBJ1-2; D perhaps matches TRBD1 (6 bases). From germline, CDR1 is MDHEN and CDR2 SYDVKM. The CDR3 is 15 residues long. V was shortened by 7 bases and J by 7 bases, with 22 bases between the two germline ends. In DNA form, the CDR3 reads TGTGCCAGCAAGGGGGAACCAGTTGGGTTGGGTGGCTACACCTTC. The encoded protein is CASKGEPVGLGGYTF.

The rearrangement joins TRBV10-3 to TRBJ2-6; possibly TRBD1 for D (5 bases). The V and J ends lost 0 bases and 3 bases respectively, with 9 bases between them. Germline V gives CDR1 ENHRY, CDR2 SYGVKD. This CDR3 comprises 16 residues. CDR3 protein: CAISESRRDGANVLTF. The CDR3 DNA follows: TGTGCCATCAGTGAGTCCCGCAGGGATGGGGCCAACGTCCTGACTTTC.

This clone was found once. V usage is TRBV28 and J usage is TRBJ2-1; 7 bases fit TRBD2. The CDR3 is 16 residues long. Germline lookup yields CDR1 MDHEN and CDR2 SYDVKM. After removal of 8 bases from V and 8 bases from J, the junction contained 18 bases not matched to a gene. The CDR3 region has the DNA TGTGCCAGCGCATCTTGGACTCCAGCGGGAAGCGATGAGCAGTTCTTC. Protein: CASASWTPAGSDEQFF. The whole variable domain, remainder taken from reference TRBV28 and TRBJ2-1, is DVKVTQSSRYLVKRTGEKVFLECVQDMDHENMFWYRQDPGLGLRLIYFSYDVKMKEKGDIPEGYSVSREKKERFSLILESASTNQTSMYLCASASWTPAGSDEQFFGPGTRLTVL.